Below, one T cell receptor (beta chain) is given with its context. Its target is not known. This sample includes further DNA sequences coding for the same CDR3. This entry belongs to a study of shared clonotypes between healthy human individuals. V gave up 2 bases and J gave up 7 bases, with 9 bases separating them. Germline assignment: CDR1 MNHEY and CDR2 SMNVEV (reference sequence). The CDR3 sequence is 13 residues long. Study-level results: Although depth was large, rarefaction showed that sequencing of the sorted subsets was incomplete. Among the subsets, naive ones generally showed larger estimated richness than memory ones.

Positively selected for CCR7, the CD45RO-negative cells used as naive CD8 cells excluded terminally differentiated effector memory CD45RA+ cells. Assay: immunoSEQ multiplex PCR; the TCRdb copy retains only in-frame clones and omits some. The sample has roughly 2.1 million clones, approximately 94% seen once; the top ten hold under 2%. This TCR was recovered from a man between 18 and 29 years old in good health. Some clones in this sample may be carry-over from other donors' samples. Sequenced material: naive CD8+ T cells from PBMCs. This chain connects TRBV27 to TRBJ1-5; TRBD1 is a possible D gene (5 bases). The CDR3 DNA follows: TGTGCCAGCAGTTTACGGGGGGGACAGCCCCAGCATTTT. Its translation is CASSLRGGQPQHF.